These 28 T cell receptor beta chains originate from one sample sequenced in a study of OX40 agonist ivuxolimab in advanced cancers. Method: immunoSEQ multiplex PCR; TCRdb's copy keeps in-frame clones and lacks some. The data show some 90,000 clones, around 86% seen once. The specimen comprised CD4+ or CD8+ T cells sorted from blood, sampled in a trial of the OX40 agonist ivuxolimab. The receptors shown here come from an adult with an advanced solid tumor such as melanoma, head and neck, liver or kidney cancer.

This clone came up a few times. The V call is TRBV4-2, the J call TRBJ2-1; 7 bases are shared with TRBD1. Germline assignment: CDR1 LGHNA and CDR2 YNFKEQ. J was trimmed by 6 bases and V by 4 bases; bases with no gene match: 6. The length of the CDR3 is 14 residues. CDR3 region: CASSPVDRVNEQFF. The CDR3 DNA is TGTGCCAGCAGCCCAGTAGACAGGGTCAATGAGCAGTTCTTC.

V is TRBV5-1 and J is TRBJ1-4; D may be TRBD1 (6 bases). The CDR3 extends over 15 amino acids. V shed 6 bases and J shed 5 bases, with 17 bases lying between them. CDR1 is SGHRS, CDR2 YFSETQ, per germline. The CDR3 nucleotides read TGCGCCAGCACCCCCACTGGACAGAGAAATGAAAAACTGTTTTTT. This gives the protein CASTPTGQRNEKLFF.

This chain links TRBV5-1 with TRBJ1-4; no reliable D call. CDR3 size: 14 residues. CDR1 and CDR2 from the germline V gene are SGHRS and YFSETQ. V shed 0 bases and J shed 1 base, with 4 bases lying between them. CDR3 in DNA: TGCGCCAGCAGCTTGGGGGGAACTAATGAAAAACTGTTTTTT. It codes for CASSLGGTNEKLFF.

This clone has only a few counts. The rearrangement uses TRBV5-1 and TRBJ1-5; D perhaps matches TRBD1 (5 bases). Trimming cost V 7 bases and J 4 bases, with 12 bases left between them. Germline lookup yields CDR1 SGHRS and CDR2 YFSETQ. The CDR3 contains 13 residues. CDR3 amino acids: CASGDGVNQPQHF. The CDR3 DNA follows: TGCGCCAGCGGGGACGGGGTAAATCAGCCCCAGCATTTT.

V usage is TRBV2 and J usage is TRBJ2-1; 7 nucleotides align to TRBD2. The V segment lost 6 bases and the J segment 3 bases; nucleotides outside the gene matches: 8. Germline V gene lookup returns CDR1 SNHLY and CDR2 FYNNEI. This CDR3 has 15 amino acids. The CDR3: CASSESGAVYNEQFF. DNA for the CDR3: TGTGCCAGCAGCGAAAGCGGGGCGGTCTACAATGAGCAGTTCTTC.

The chain carries TRBV5-4 and TRBJ2-5; perhaps TRBD1 as D (5 bases). Trimming cost V 4 bases and J 5 bases, with 18 bases left between them. Germline values: CDR1 SGHNT, CDR2 YYREEE (reference sequence). The CDR3 runs 15 residues. The CDR3 nucleotides are TGTGCCAGCAGCCCCAATAACAGGAGATCGGAGACCCAGTACTTC. Its protein is CASSPNNRRSETQYF.

V is TRBV5-1 and J is TRBJ2-4; D possibly matches TRBD1 or TRBD2 (5 bases each). Germline CDR1 and CDR2: SGHRS and YFSETQ. This CDR3 has 13 residues. Trimming took off 5 bases at V and 7 bases at J, with 13 bases between the two ends. Written as DNA, the CDR3 is TGCGCCAGCAGTGTGAGGGGTGAGAACATTCAGTACTTC. It translates to CASSVRGENIQYF.

This clone was seen a few times. The chain links TRBV10-3 to TRBJ1-2; D perhaps matches TRBD1 (6 bases). CDR1 ENHRY and CDR2 SYGVKD come from the germline V gene. V was cut by 7 bases and J by 2 bases, with 14 bases left in between. The CDR3 is made up of 14 amino acids. The CDR3 loop is CAIKGTTGNYGYTF. For the CDR3, the DNA is TGTGCCATCAAGGGTACTACAGGGAACTATGGCTACACCTTC.

This clone was counted once. J is TRBJ2-2 and V is TRBV4-3, with D perhaps TRBD1 or TRBD2 (6 bases each). V was cut by 0 bases and J by 0 bases, with 8 bases left in between. Germline V gene lookup returns CDR1 LGHNA and CDR2 YSLEER. The CDR3 length is 16 residues. The CDR3 region is CASSQEGGSNTGELFF. CDR3 coding DNA: TGCGCCAGCAGCCAAGAAGGGGGGTCGAACACCGGGGAGCTGTTTTTT.

The chain is built from TRBV7-6 and TRBJ1-5, with D uncertain. Looked up from germline, CDR1 is SGHVS and CDR2 is FNYEAQ. The CDR3 spans 13 residues. V was pared by 0 bases and J by 5 bases, with 5 bases between. The CDR3 reads CASSLADHQPQHF. CDR3 sequence (DNA): TGTGCCAGCAGCTTAGCTGACCATCAGCCCCAGCATTTT.

This clone has only one observation. This rearrangement joins TRBV10-3 to TRBJ2-3; 16 bases map to TRBD2. Per the germline V gene, CDR1 is ENHRY and CDR2 is SYGVKD. With V trimmed by 6 bases and J by 0 bases, 6 bases remained unmatched. CDR3 length equals 18 residues. The CDR3: CAISPGLAGGYSTDTQYF. CDR3 DNA sequence: TGTGCCATCAGCCCGGGACTAGCGGGGGGGTATAGCACAGATACGCAGTATTTT.

The rearrangement links TRBV10-3 to TRBJ1-5; TRBD1 might be the D (5 bases). The CDR3 covers 14 residues. Germline CDR1 reads ENHRY; CDR2 reads SYGVKD. V was clipped by 6 bases and J by 6 bases, with 15 bases between them. The CDR3: CAISRGVEGQPQHF. CDR3 DNA sequence: TGTGCCATCAGCCGGGGGGTTGAGGGTCAGCCCCAGCATTTT.

This rearrangement joins TRBV6-6 to TRBJ1-2; perhaps TRBD1 as D (5 bases). V shed 4 bases and J shed 4 bases, with 16 bases lying between them. The CDR3 is 15 amino acids. From germline, CDR1 is MNHNY and CDR2 SVGAGI (reference sequence). The CDR3 spells CASSSRTRALYGYTF. The CDR3 DNA follows: TGTGCCAGCAGTTCTCGGACAAGGGCCCTCTATGGCTACACCTTC.

As DNA, the CDR3 is TGTGCCAGCAGTGGCACGAGAGATACGAGCTCCTACGAGCAGTACTTC. This sequence encodes CASSGTRDTSSYEQYF. The gene calls are TRBV6-7 and TRBJ2-7; D remains unclear. TRBV6-7 is an ORF, with its function uncertain. V was trimmed by 5 bases and J by 0 bases, leaving 17 bases between them. The CDR3 totals 16 residues.

The chain combines TRBV6-5 with TRBJ1-1; D gene uncertain. The CDR3 runs to 13 residues. Per the germline V gene, CDR1 is MNHEY and CDR2 is SVGAGI. Trimming stripped 8 bases from V and 0 bases from J, with 10 bases between. For the CDR3, the DNA is TGTGCCAGCCTTAAAGAAGTGAACACTGAAGCTTTCTTT. Amino acid sequence: CASLKEVNTEAFF.

The rearrangement uses TRBV29-1 and TRBJ1-1, with D perhaps matching TRBD1 (6 bases). The CDR3 covers 12 residues. Germline V lookup: CDR1 SQVTM, CDR2 ANQGSEA. V lost 7 bases, J lost 0 bases, and 9 bases lay in between. DNA for the CDR3: TGCAGCGCAGGGGAGCTGAACACTGAAGCTTTCTTT. This translates into CSAGELNTEAFF.

The rearrangement links TRBV19 to TRBJ1-1; 7 bases line up with TRBD1. This CDR3 is 15 amino acids long. Germline CDR1 is LNHDA and CDR2 is SQIVND (reference sequence). V was pared by 7 bases and J by 1 base, with 9 bases of the junction left unmatched. DNA of the CDR3: TGTGCCAGTACCCCCGGGGGACAGCCGAACACTGAAGCTTTCTTT. Amino acids: CASTPGGQPNTEAFF.

The V call is TRBV5-1, the J call TRBJ2-5, with TRBD2 matching over 10 bases. With V trimmed by 4 bases and J by 3 bases, 9 bases remained unmatched. This CDR3 region has 16 residues. Germline V gene sequence: CDR1 SGHRS, CDR2 YFSETQ. The CDR3 DNA reads as TGCGCCAGCAGCCCCGTAGCGGGGGGCGGTGAAGAGACCCAGTACTTC. Encoded protein: CASSPVAGGGEETQYF. Looking up the rest from reference TRBV5-1 and TRBJ2-5 gives the full variable domain: KAGVTQTPRYLIKTRGQQVTLSCSPISGHRSVSWYQQTPGQGLQFLFEYFSETQRNKGNFPGRFSGRQFSNSRSEMNVSTLELGDSALYLCASSPVAGGGEETQYFGPGTRLLVL.

The gene calls are TRBV19 and TRBJ1-1; unclear D gene. Germline V gene lookup returns CDR1 LNHDA and CDR2 SQIVND (reference sequence). The V gene lost 0 bases and the J gene lost 1 base, with 9 bases spanning the gap. The CDR3 loop spans 15 amino acids. For the CDR3, the DNA is TGTGCCAGTAGTATAGACAGGAGCCAGAACACTGAAGCTTTCTTT. It specifies CASSIDRSQNTEAFF.

The chain carries TRBV27 and TRBJ1-1; D call uncertain. From germline, CDR1 is MNHEY and CDR2 SMNVEV (reference sequence). The CDR3 loop spans 13 amino acids. V gave up 7 bases and J gave up 1 base, with 10 bases separating them. In DNA form, the CDR3 reads TGTGCCAGCAATTACCGACGGAACACTGAAGCTTTCTTT. This sequence encodes CASNYRRNTEAFF.

The chain combines TRBV4-3 with TRBJ1-4, with D maybe TRBD1 (5 bases). In germline, CDR1 is LGHNA, CDR2 YSLEER. The V end was cut by 1 base, the J end by 0 bases, with 9 bases between. This CDR3 has 16 residues. In DNA, the CDR3 is TGCGCCAGCAGCCAAGCCGGGGGTCCAACTAATGAAAAACTGTTTTTT. Translating gives CASSQAGGPTNEKLFF.

The chain has TRBV6-5 and TRBJ2-5, with no clear D. CDR3 length: 13 residues. Germline V gene lookup returns CDR1 MNHEY and CDR2 SVGAGI. V was shortened by 0 bases and J by 7 bases, with 9 bases between the two germline ends. The CDR3 nucleotides read TGTGCCAGCAGTTACTCGAAGGAACGGACCCAGTACTTC. Amino acid sequence: CASSYSKERTQYF.

The V and J genes are TRBV21-1 and TRBJ2-7; TRBD1 reflects the table's D call only, with no check against the DNA. TRBV21-1 is a pseudogene locus. The CDR3 covers 17 residues. DNA of the CDR3: TGTGCCAGCAGCAATATTGAACAGGGGGAGAGCTCCTACGAGCAGTACTTC. Protein sequence: CASSNIEQGESSYEQYF.

The chain employs TRBV6-1 and TRBJ2-3; 8 nucleotides agree with TRBD2. The junction had 5 bases not matched to a gene; V was cut back by 6 bases and J by 3 bases. Germline V gene sequence: CDR1 MNHNS, CDR2 SASEGT. The CDR3 sequence is 14 residues long. The CDR3 DNA reads as TGTGCCAGCAGCGGGACTAGGGCGACAGATACGCAGTATTTT. Translated, it gives CASSGTRATDTQYF.

The chain employs TRBV5-4 and TRBJ2-2; no reliable D call. Germline V lookup: CDR1 SGHNT, CDR2 YYREEE (reference sequence). The germline V and J ends were trimmed by 1 base and 0 bases, with 7 bases remaining between them. The CDR3 is made up of 15 amino acids. CDR3 coding DNA: TGTGCCAGCAGCTTGAATGGGGCGAACACCGGGGAGCTGTTTTTT. It yields the protein CASSLNGANTGELFF.

The chain combines TRBV7-3 with TRBJ2-3; maybe TRBD1 (6 bases). The CDR3 runs to 13 residues. V was shortened by 4 bases and J by 3 bases, with 8 bases between the two germline ends. CDR1 is SGHTA, CDR2 FQGTGA, per germline. This chain's CDR3 is CASSSRGTDTQYF. CDR3 coding DNA: TGTGCCAGCAGCTCCAGGGGTACAGATACGCAGTATTTT.

The chain joins TRBV6-5 to TRBJ1-2, with D uncertain. Looked up from germline, CDR1 is MNHEY and CDR2 is SVGAGI. CDR3 length equals 10 residues. The V end was cut by 8 bases, the J end by 8 bases, with 9 bases between. The CDR3 is CASFWVGYTF. CDR3 DNA sequence: TGTGCCAGCTTCTGGGTGGGCTACACCTTC.

This clone is a singleton in its sample. The genes are TRBV5-1 and TRBJ2-3; 12 bases align to TRBD2. This CDR3 has 16 amino acids. The germline V gene encodes CDR1 SGHRS and CDR2 YFSETQ. With 4 bases clipped from V and 0 bases from J, the junction kept 3 bases outside the gene matches. CDR3 in amino acids: CASSQGTSGSTDTQYF. The CDR3 DNA is TGCGCCAGCAGCCAAGGGACTAGCGGGAGCACAGATACGCAGTATTTT.